The T cell receptor beta chain under discussion was sequenced for a study of OX40 agonist ivuxolimab in advanced cancers. About this clone itself: The antigen is unknown.

Blood got drawn at baseline, again on cycle 4 day 1, and then on cycle 7 day 1. Germline V gene lookup returns CDR1 MNHEY and CDR2 SMNVEV (reference sequence). The CDR3 is 12 residues long. Trimming took 4 bases from V and 8 from J, leaving 9 bases between them. Study findings and constraints: CD8+ T cells were the subset that, on average, had more expanded clones than CD4+.

Method: immunoSEQ multiplex PCR; TCRdb's copy keeps in-frame clones and lacks some. The sample has roughly 41,000 clones, around nine tenths seen once. This clonotype was obtained from an adult with an advanced solid tumor such as melanoma, head and neck, liver or kidney cancer. The source was CD4+ or CD8+ T cells sorted from blood, collected in a trial of the OX40 agonist ivuxolimab. The chain links TRBV27 to TRBJ2-1; weak D call: TRBD2 (5 bases). The CDR3 DNA reads TGTGCCAGCAGTTCTGTCGGGGATGAGCAGTTCTTC. This gives the protein CASSSVGDEQFF.